This passage covers 8 T cell receptor beta chains from one sample sequenced in a study of radiotherapy plus CTLA-4 blockade in lung cancer. The table came from immunoSEQ multiplex PCR; TCRdb's copy has only in-frame clones and leaves some out. The sample includes 65,000 to 85,000 clones, roughly 74% of them seen just once. Specimen: peripheral blood, collected from a patient treated with radiotherapy plus ipilimumab. The receptors derive from a human donor with non-small cell lung cancer whose response to radiotherapy plus ipilimumab could not be evaluated.

The sample holds one count of this clone. The V and J genes are TRBV9 and TRBJ2-7, with D possibly matching TRBD2 (7 bases). The germline V gene has CDR1 SGDLS and CDR2 YYNGEE. Trimming took off 1 base at V and 7 bases at J, with 12 bases between the two ends. The CDR3 length is 13 residues. CDR3 loop: CASSVMGGGEQYF. Written as DNA, the CDR3 is TGTGCCAGCAGCGTAATGGGAGGGGGTGAGCAGTACTTC.

The V and J genes are TRBV9 and TRBJ2-7; the match to TRBD1 covers 8 bases. Germline loops: CDR1 SGDLS, CDR2 YYNGEE. The ends lost 1 base at V and 3 bases at J; junction bases unmatched: 9. This CDR3 is 16 amino acids long. CDR3 bases: TGTGCCAGCAGCGTAACTGGACAGGGTTTCCTCTACGAGCAGTACTTC. Its protein product is CASSVTGQGFLYEQYF.

This clone was seen only once. V and J are TRBV6-1 and TRBJ2-3, with 11 bases identical to TRBD2. The J segment lost 2 bases and the V segment lost 4 bases, leaving 11 bases of the junction unmatched. Germline CDR1 is MNHNS and CDR2 is SASEGT. This CDR3 has 18 residues. As DNA, the CDR3 is TGTGCCAGCAGTGCCCGGAGCACTAGCGGGGGATACACAGATACGCAGTATTTT. Its protein product is CASSARSTSGGYTDTQYF.

V is TRBV5-1 and J is TRBJ1-1; 9 nucleotides align to TRBD1. The CDR3 loop spans 12 amino acids. Germline V lookup: CDR1 SGHRS, CDR2 YFSETQ. V shed 3 bases and J 9 bases; nucleotides not matched to a gene: 3. The CDR3 DNA follows: TGCGCCAGCAGCTCGGGACAGGGACAAGCTTTCTTT. Translation: CASSSGQGQAFF.

The chain is built from TRBV10-3 and TRBJ2-1, with D perhaps matching TRBD1 (6 bases). Looked up from germline, CDR1 is ENHRY and CDR2 is SYGVKD. The CDR3 is 12 residues long. Trimming removed 4 bases at V and 6 bases at J, with 7 bases between. CDR3 DNA: TGTGCCATCAGTGGGACAGTCAATGAGCAGTTCTTC. Amino acids: CAISGTVNEQFF.

This clone occurred a few times. DNA of the CDR3: TGCGCCAGCAGCTTGGGACTAGCGGGAGGGTTGGGGACCTACAATGAGCAGTTCTTC. Translation gives CASSLGLAGGLGTYNEQFF. The chain has TRBV5-1 and TRBJ2-1; 14 bases agree with TRBD2. CDR3 length equals 19 residues. CDR1 and CDR2 from the germline V gene are SGHRS and YFSETQ. V lost 0 bases, J lost 2 bases, and 7 bases stayed unmatched.

Turning to this clone: The identical CDR3 is also encoded by other nucleotide sequences in the sample. The V gene is TRBV18, the J gene TRBJ2-2; D not certain. CDR3 size: 13 residues. V lost 3 bases and J lost 4, with 6 bases in between. In germline, CDR1 is KGHSH, CDR2 LQKENI. The CDR3 region is CASSPSGTGELFF. The CDR3, as DNA: TGTGCCAGCTCACCGTCAGGCACCGGGGAGCTGTTTTTT.

As concerns this clone: This specimen includes other DNA sequences encoding the same CDR3. The rearrangement links TRBV18 to TRBJ1-4; D uncertain. V lost 3 bases, J lost 8 bases, and 7 bases lay in between. There are 12 residues in the CDR3. Germline CDR1 KGHSH, CDR2 LQKENI. This CDR3 is CASSPTEEKLFF. The CDR3 bases are TGTGCCAGCTCACCCACTGAGGAAAAACTGTTTTTT.